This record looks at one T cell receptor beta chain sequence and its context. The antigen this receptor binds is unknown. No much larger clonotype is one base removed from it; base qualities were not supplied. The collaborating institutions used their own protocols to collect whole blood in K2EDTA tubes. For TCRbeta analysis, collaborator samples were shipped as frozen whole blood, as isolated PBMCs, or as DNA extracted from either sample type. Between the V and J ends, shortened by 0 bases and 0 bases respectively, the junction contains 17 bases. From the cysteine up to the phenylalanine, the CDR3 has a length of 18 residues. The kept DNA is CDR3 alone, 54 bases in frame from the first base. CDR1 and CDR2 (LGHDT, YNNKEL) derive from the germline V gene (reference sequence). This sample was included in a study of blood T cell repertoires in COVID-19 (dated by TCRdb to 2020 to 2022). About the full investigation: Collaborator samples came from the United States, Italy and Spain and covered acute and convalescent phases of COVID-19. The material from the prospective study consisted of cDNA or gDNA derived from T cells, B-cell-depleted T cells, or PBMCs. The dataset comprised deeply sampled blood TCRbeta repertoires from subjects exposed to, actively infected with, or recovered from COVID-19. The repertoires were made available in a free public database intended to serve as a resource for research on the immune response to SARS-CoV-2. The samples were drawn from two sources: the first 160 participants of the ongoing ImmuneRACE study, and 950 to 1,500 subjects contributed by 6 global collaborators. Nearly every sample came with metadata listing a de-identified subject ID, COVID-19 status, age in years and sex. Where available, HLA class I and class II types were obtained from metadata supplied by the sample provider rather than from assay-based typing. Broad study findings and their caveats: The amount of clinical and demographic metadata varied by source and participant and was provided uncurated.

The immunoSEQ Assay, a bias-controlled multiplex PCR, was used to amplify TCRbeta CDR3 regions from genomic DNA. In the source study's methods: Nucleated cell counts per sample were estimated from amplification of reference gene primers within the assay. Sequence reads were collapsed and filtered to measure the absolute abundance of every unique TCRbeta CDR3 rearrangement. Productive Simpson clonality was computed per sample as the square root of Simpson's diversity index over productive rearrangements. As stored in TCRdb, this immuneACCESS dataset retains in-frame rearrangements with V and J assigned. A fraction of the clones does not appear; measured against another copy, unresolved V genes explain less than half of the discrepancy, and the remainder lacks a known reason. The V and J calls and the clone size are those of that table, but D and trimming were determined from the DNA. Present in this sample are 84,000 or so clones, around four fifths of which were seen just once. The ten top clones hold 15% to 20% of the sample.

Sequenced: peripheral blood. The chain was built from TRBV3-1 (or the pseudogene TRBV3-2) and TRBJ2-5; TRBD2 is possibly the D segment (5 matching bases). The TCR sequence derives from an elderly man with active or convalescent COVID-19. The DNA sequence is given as TGTGCCAGCAGCCAAGAGGCCCGCGGGTGGCTGTACCAAGAGACCCAGTACTTC. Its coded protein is CASSQEARGWLYQETQYF.